The 23 T cell receptor beta chains listed next were all sequenced from one sample in a study of tumor and adjacent non-tumor tissue in lung cancer. RNA was extracted from bulk tissue without any cell sorting. This non-tumor lung sample came from over 3 cm beyond the tumor edge. Three rounds of nested PCR, following a modified ARM-PCR protocol, produced the TCRbeta library. TCRdb used MiXCR to reprocess the multiplex PCR reads, holding one entry per CDR3 protein. Of approximately 68,000 distinct CDR3 sequences listed, 76% were seen once; the top ten hold more than 35%. Sample: distant non-tumor lung tissue. The receptors here all came from a man in his sixties with non-small cell lung cancer.

This clonotype was observed a single time. One end of the junction does not line up with germline, which may come from a read error. The chain couples TRBV11-3 to TRBJ2-7; 10 bases are shared with TRBD1. This CDR3 has 15 residues. The germline CDR1 and CDR2 sequences are SGHNT and YENEEA. In DNA, the CDR3 is TGTGCTAGCAGCCCCCCGGGACAGGGGTCTCGGGGGCAGTACTTC. Translation: CASSPPGQGSRGQYF.

The chain carries TRBV29-1 and TRBJ1-1, with D tentatively TRBD1 (6 bases). CDR3 size: 13 residues. Germline V gene sequence: CDR1 SQVTM, CDR2 ANQGSEA. CDR3 loop: CYRSGARDTEAFF. The CDR3, as DNA: TGCTACAGATCAGGGGCGAGGGACACTGAAGCTTTCTTT.

Notes on this clonotype: At one boundary the junction diverges from the germline segment, which might be a read error. The chain links TRBV12-3 or TRBV12-4 to TRBJ2-2; D possibly corresponds to TRBD2 (5 bases). This CDR3 comprises 16 residues. The CDR3 here is CANSLGGGRGIGELFF. The CDR3, as DNA: TGTGCCAACAGTTTAGGAGGAGGCCGAGGCATCGGGGAGCTGTTTTTT.

Details on this clonotype: Germline and junction disagree at one end, which may indicate a read error. This rearrangement joins TRBV11-1 to TRBJ2-7; D gene ambiguous. The CDR3 has 13 amino acids. Per the germline V gene, CDR1 is SGHAT and CDR2 is FQDESV (reference sequence). CDR3 nucleotides: TGTACCAGCAGCTTAAATACTTACGGTGAGCAGTACTTC. Translated, it gives CTSSLNTYGEQYF.

As concerns this clonotype: A read error may explain this, as a much larger clone is one base away. The chain uses TRBV20-1 and TRBJ2-3; 9 positions agree with TRBD2. Trimming took 0 bases from V and 2 from J; bases not matched to a gene: 6. Germline V gene data show CDR1 as DFQATT and CDR2 as SNEGSKA (reference sequence). There are 16 residues in the CDR3. This chain's CDR3 is CSARDGTSRVTDTQYF. The CDR3 coding sequence is TGCAGTGCTAGAGATGGGACTAGCAGGGTCACAGATACGCAGTATTTT.

The chain combines TRBV6-4 with TRBJ2-1; no definite D call. The V and J ends lost 5 bases and 10 bases respectively, with 15 bases between them. Per germline, CDR1 MRHNA and CDR2 SNTAGT. This CDR3 contains 13 residues. CDR3: CASSPRASEEQFF. The CDR3 DNA reads as TGTGCCAGCAGTCCTAGGGCCAGCGAGGAGCAGTTCTTC.

This clonotype has a count of ten or more. The chain joins TRBV2 to TRBJ1-5; 8 nucleotides align to TRBD1. Per the germline V gene, CDR1 is SNHLY and CDR2 is FYNNEI. The length of the CDR3 is 15 residues. Trimming took 3 bases from V and 5 from J; bases not matched to a gene: 6. CDR3 sequence reads: CASSDAGQVDQPQHF. CDR3 DNA sequence: TGTGCCAGCAGTGACGCGGGACAGGTGGATCAGCCCCAGCATTTT.

This clonotype was recorded many times. The rearrangement joins TRBV28 to TRBJ2-4; the match to TRBD1 covers 9 bases. Germline CDR1 MDHEN, CDR2 SYDVKM. CDR3 size: 16 residues. V lost 5 bases to trimming and J lost 1 base; unmatched junction nucleotides: 6. The chain's CDR3 is CASSPHGQGAKNIQYF. CDR3 sequence (DNA): TGTGCCAGCAGTCCTCATGGACAGGGGGCCAAAAACATTCAGTACTTC.

Turning to this clonotype: A junction boundary mismatches the germline segment, possibly from a read error. The chain couples TRBV6-4 to TRBJ2-3, with D perhaps matching TRBD1 (6 bases). Germline CDR1 reads MRHNA; CDR2 reads SNTAGT. The CDR3 has 15 amino acids. For the CDR3, the DNA is TGTGCCTGCAGTTTTGGGTCAGGGGGCACAGATACGCAGTATTTT. Its translation is CACSFGSGGTDTQYF.

For this clonotype: The junction shows a germline mismatch at one end, possibly a read error. This chain connects TRBV6-5 to TRBJ2-7, with D unclear. The CDR3 totals 14 residues. CDR1 is MNHEY, CDR2 SVGAGI, per germline. In DNA form, the CDR3 reads TGTGCCAGTAGTTACGAACGGAACTCCTACAGGCAGTACTTC. This gives the protein CASSYERNSYRQYF.

In the case of this clonotype: Relative to the germline gene, one junction end is altered; a read error may explain this. The chain employs TRBV4-2 and TRBJ2-7; 14 bases are shared with TRBD2. This CDR3 comprises 14 residues. Germline V lookup: CDR1 LGHNA, CDR2 YNFKEQ. The chain's CDR3 is CASGQDGTSGGKYF. CDR3 DNA sequence: TGTGCCAGCGGCCAAGACGGGACTAGCGGGGGTAAGTACTTC.

The chain employs TRBV7-9 and TRBJ2-1; TRBD2 matches at 10 bases. The J segment lost 7 bases and the V segment lost 6 bases, leaving 15 bases of the junction unmatched. Germline assignment: CDR1 SEHNR and CDR2 FQNEAQ (reference sequence). The CDR3 totals 17 residues. The CDR3 region is CASSFPGLAVFFNEQFF. CDR3 nucleotides: TGTGCCAGCAGTTTTCCCGGACTAGCGGTTTTTTTTAATGAGCAGTTCTTC.

This clonotype showed up just a few times. A much larger clone is a single base away; this may be a read error. This chain joins TRBV5-6 and TRBJ2-7, with TRBD2 as a possible D gene (6 bases). CDR1 and CDR2 from the germline V gene are SGHDT and YYEEEE. V was trimmed by 3 bases and J by 7 bases, leaving 14 bases between them. The CDR3 has 13 residues. CDR3: CASSSVGGGEQYF. DNA for the CDR3: TGTGCCAGCAGCTCAGTGGGAGGTGGTGAGCAGTACTTC. The full variable domain, in which reference TRBV5-6 and TRBJ2-7 provide the parts outside the CDR3, is DAGVTQSPTHLIKTRGQQVTLRCSPKSGHDTVSWYQQALGQGPQFIFQYYEEEERQRGNFPDRFSGHQFPNYSSELNVNALLLGDSALYLCASSSVGGGEQYFGPGTRLTVT.

This chain uses TRBV6-5 with TRBJ2-7; weak D call: TRBD2 (6 bases). CDR1 is MNHEY and CDR2 is SVGAGI in the germline V gene. V dropped 8 bases and J dropped 0 bases, with 20 bases sitting between them. The CDR3 runs 16 residues. The CDR3: CASGRDCGGNSYEQYF. The CDR3 DNA sequence: TGTGCCAGCGGCCGAGACTGTGGCGGGAACTCCTACGAGCAGTACTTC.

About this clonotype: Lacking the conserved final phenylalanine or tryptophan, this CDR3 likely reflects a read error. It is unclear where the CDR3 begins or ends on the DNA, so no DNA is shown, and the CDR3 is as TCRdb lists it. This sequence joins TRBV7-9 and TRBJ1-4; the D call TRBD1 from the table was never checked on the DNA. Germline CDR1 SEHNR, CDR2 FQNEAQ (reference sequence). The CDR3 is 16 residues long, ends included. The CDR3: CASSKQEQGTNEKLVS.

This clonotype occurred many times. The chain employs TRBV6-5 and TRBJ1-1; no reliable D call. V was trimmed by 4 bases and J by 8 bases, leaving 11 bases between them. This CDR3 region has 12 residues. The germline gives CDR1 MNHEY, CDR2 SVGAGI. CDR3 coding DNA: TGTGCCAGCAGTTCCCCCGTTCACGAAGCTTTCTTT. Protein product: CASSSPVHEAFF.

This clonotype was observed once. At one boundary the junction diverges from the germline segment, which might be a read error. The CDR3 loop is CSSTPIGSTDTQYF. CDR3 DNA sequence: TGCTCCAGCACCCCCATAGGCAGCACAGATACGCAGTATTTT. The genes are TRBV4-1 and TRBJ2-3; D is unresolved. Per germline, CDR1 MGHRA and CDR2 YSYEKL. The CDR3 covers 14 residues.

As concerns this clonotype: One end of the junction fails to match germline, which may point to a read error. The chain links TRBV29-1 to TRBJ2-6, with D perhaps TRBD2 (5 bases). Germline CDR1 SQVTM, CDR2 ANQGSEA. This CDR3 spans 15 amino acids. The DNA for the CDR3 is TGCAGCTTGAGGGTTTCTAGTTCGAGTGCCAACTTCCTGACTTTC. This sequence encodes CSLRVSSSSANFLTF.

As regards this clonotype: The junction does not match germline at one end; this may be a read error. The V gene is TRBV5-1, the J gene TRBJ2-7; 9 bases map to TRBD1. CDR1 and CDR2 (germline): SGHRS, YFSETQ. The CDR3 totals 14 residues. Here the CDR3 DNA reads TGCGCCAGCAGGTCGGGACAGGGTTATTACGAGGAGTACTTC. This encodes CASRSGQGYYEEYF.

The chain carries TRBV28 and TRBJ2-1, with 9 positions matching TRBD1. This CDR3 is built from 16 residues. The V segment lost 5 bases and the J segment 6 bases; nucleotides outside the gene matches: 11. Germline V gene data show CDR1 as MDHEN and CDR2 as SYDVKM. CDR3 nucleotides: TGTGCCAGCAGTACGCGGACAGGGGAACGGTTCAATGAGCAGTTCTTC. It yields the protein CASSTRTGERFNEQFF. Drawing the rest from reference TRBV28 and TRBJ2-1, the complete variable domain is DVKVTQSSRYLVKRTGEKVFLECVQDMDHENMFWYRQDPGLGLRLIYFSYDVKMKEKGDIPEGYSVSREKKERFSLILESASTNQTSMYLCASSTRTGERFNEQFFGPGTRLTVL.

As to this clonotype: Germline and junction disagree at one end, which may indicate a read error. The chain carries TRBV6-5 and TRBJ1-6, with TRBD1 identical over 7 bases. The CDR3 is 15 residues long. The germline CDR1 and CDR2 sequences are MNHEY and SVGAGI. The CDR3 is CASSFTRTGSSPLHF. The DNA for the CDR3 is TGTGCCAGTAGTTTTACCAGGACAGGTTCTTCACCCCTCCACTTT.

Concerning this clonotype: This may come from a read error, since a much larger clone is one base off. Likely a read error: the CDR3 ends without its conserved phenylalanine or tryptophan. This sequence joins TRBV28 and TRBJ1-5; a possible D gene is TRBD1 (5 bases). The CDR3 loop spans 13 amino acids. Trimming took off 6 bases at V and 7 bases at J, with 13 bases between the two ends. Germline V gene sequence: CDR1 MDHEN, CDR2 SYDVKM. CDR3 amino acids: CASREGAGQPQHV. The CDR3 coding sequence is TGTGCCAGCAGGGAAGGGGCAGGGCAGCCCCAGCATGTT.

Concerning this clonotype: Compared with germline, one end of the junction differs, possibly owing to a read error. The J gene is TRBJ1-1, the V gene TRBV5-6; tentatively, D is TRBD1 (5 bases). Germline V lookup: CDR1 SGHDT, CDR2 YYEEEE. The CDR3 is made up of 14 amino acids. For the CDR3, the DNA is TGTGGCAGCAGCCATCTACATGGGGCAGCGGAAGCTTTCTTT. As protein: CGSSHLHGAAEAFF.